One sample yielded the 26 T cell receptor beta chains listed below, sequenced in a study of Ad26.COV2.S vaccination and SARS-CoV-2 variants. Libraries were prepared by immunoSEQ multiplex PCR; TCRdb keeps only in-frame clonotypes and omits some of them. Here the sample spans about 280,000 clones, around 87% being singletons. Specified treatment: around 19 received Ad26.COV2.S at low or high dose, single or two shots; about 5 received placebo; per-sample allocation not given. Sampling took place 63 days after the first vaccine or placebo injection. The specimen comprised peripheral blood, sampled in a trial of Ad26.COV2.S vaccine versus placebo. The origin of the receptors is a person between 18 and 65 years old who received the Ad26.COV2.S COVID-19 vaccine or a placebo.

The V gene is TRBV7-8, the J gene TRBJ2-2, with D perhaps TRBD1 (5 bases). The germline V gene encodes CDR1 SGHVS and CDR2 FQNEAQ. V lost 1 base and J lost 4, with 10 bases in between. The CDR3 has 15 residues. CDR3 sequence (DNA): TGTGCCAGCAGCTTAGGACAGCTTTTCACCGGGGAGCTGTTTTTT. It is translated as CASSLGQLFTGELFF.

This clone has a single count. The V call is TRBV28, the J call TRBJ2-1, with 10 bases fitting TRBD2. The V and J ends lost 6 bases and 5 bases, in that order; junction bases with no gene match: 10. The CDR3 has 16 amino acids. CDR1 is MDHEN and CDR2 is SYDVKM in the germline V gene. DNA of the CDR3: TGTGCCAGCAGCTCGCCCGCTAGCGGGAGTGACAATGAGCAGTTCTTC. Its protein is CASSSPASGSDNEQFF.

This chain's CDR3 is CASSLFQHQETQYF. The CDR3 nucleotides read TGTGCCAGCAGTTTATTCCAGCACCAAGAGACCCAGTACTTC. The chain uses TRBV28 and TRBJ2-5; no clear D. The CDR3 covers 14 residues. In germline, CDR1 is MDHEN, CDR2 SYDVKM. Between the trimmed V and J ends, which lost 1 base and 0 bases, there was a span of 6 bases.

The genes are TRBV11-2 and TRBJ1-1; TRBD1 aligns across 9 bases. CDR3 length: 15 residues. The germline V gene has CDR1 SGHAT and CDR2 FQNNGV. V lost 4 bases and J lost 4; bases outside the gene matches: 7. CDR3 sequence: CASSSEQGARTEAFF. CDR3 bases: TGTGCCAGCAGCTCCGAACAGGGGGCGCGCACTGAAGCTTTCTTT. Variable domain in full (rest from reference TRBV11-2 and TRBJ1-1): EAGVAQSPRYKIIEKRQSVAFWCNPISGHATLYWYQQILGQGPKLLIQFQNNGVVDDSQLPKDRFSAERLKGVDSTLKIQPAKLEDSAVYLCASSSEQGARTEAFFGQGTRLTVV.

The chain employs TRBV27 and TRBJ1-1; D is possibly TRBD1 (6 bases). Germline V lookup: CDR1 MNHEY, CDR2 SMNVEV (reference sequence). The CDR3 loop spans 14 amino acids. The germline V and J ends were trimmed by 3 bases and 3 bases, with 11 bases remaining between them. The chain's CDR3 is CASSFHGGYTEAFF. For the CDR3, the DNA is TGTGCCAGCAGTTTCCACGGGGGCTACACTGAAGCTTTCTTT.

V usage is TRBV6-5 and J usage is TRBJ2-1; 11 nucleotides agree with TRBD2. Germline-derived CDR1 and CDR2 are MNHEY and SVGAGI. This CDR3 is 15 amino acids long. V dropped 5 bases and J dropped 15; count of bases not matched to a gene: 15. CDR3 sequence (DNA): TGTGCCAGCAGTCAATCTAGCGGGGGGTATGGGTTCCGGTTCTTC. It translates to CASSQSSGGYGFRFF.

The chain uses TRBV3-1 (or the pseudogene TRBV3-2) and TRBJ2-1, with 13 bases fitting TRBD2. There are 15 residues in the CDR3. Losses at the gene ends were 1 base for V and 13 bases for J; bases not matched to a gene: 7. Germline values: CDR1 LGHDT, CDR2 YNNKEL (reference sequence). CDR3 sequence (DNA): TGTGCCAGCAGCCAAGGGACTAGCGGGAGAAGGGGACAGTTCTTC. Translation gives CASSQGTSGRRGQFF.

V is TRBV6-4 and J is TRBJ2-2, with 9 bases matching TRBD2. The germline V gene has CDR1 MRHNA and CDR2 SNTAGT. The CDR3 is made up of 15 amino acids. V shed 4 bases and J 6 bases; nucleotides not matched to a gene: 6. In nucleotides, the CDR3 is TGTGCCAGCAGTGCGGAGCGGGGGGCCTCCGGGGAGCTGTTTTTT. Encoded protein: CASSAERGASGELFF.

The J gene is TRBJ1-5, the V gene TRBV3-1 (or the pseudogene TRBV3-2); D may be TRBD1 (5 bases). Trimming pared 3 bases from V and 1 base from J, leaving 10 bases between. The CDR3 runs 15 residues. Germline CDR1 reads LGHDT; CDR2 reads YNNKEL (reference sequence). CDR3 amino acids: CASSQGGGSNQPQHF. CDR3 bases: TGTGCCAGCAGCCAGGGGGGTGGGAGCAATCAGCCCCAGCATTTT.

The CDR3 loop is CATSTYLATNEKLFF. CDR3 in DNA: TGTGCCACCAGCACCTACTTGGCAACTAATGAAAAACTGTTTTTT. The chain employs TRBV15 and TRBJ1-4; D is undetermined. The V gene lost 4 bases and the J gene lost 0 bases, with 9 bases spanning the gap. Germline values: CDR1 LNHNV, CDR2 YYDKDF (reference sequence). The CDR3 runs 15 residues.

The table lists this clone with a count of one. This CDR3 reads CASSLPGQAAYGYTF. The CDR3 nucleotides are TGTGCCAGCAGCCTTCCGGGACAGGCGGCCTATGGCTACACCTTC. The chain uses TRBV7-2 and TRBJ1-2; 8 bases agree with TRBD1. J was trimmed by 4 bases and V by 5 bases; bases with no gene match: 9. CDR1 SGHTA and CDR2 FQGNSA come from the germline V gene. The CDR3 loop spans 15 amino acids.

The rearrangement joins TRBV15 to TRBJ1-1; no firm D call. CDR1 and CDR2 (germline): LNHNV, YYDKDF (reference sequence). The CDR3 loop spans 13 amino acids. Trimming took 3 bases from V and 7 from J, leaving 12 bases between them. The CDR3 DNA reads as TGTGCCACCAGCAGCCCTGACGGCTTTGAAGCTTTCTTT. Amino acid sequence: CATSSPDGFEAFF.

J is TRBJ2-5 and V is TRBV2, with D maybe TRBD2 (5 bases). V dropped 2 bases and J dropped 5 bases, with 9 bases sitting between them. There are 13 residues in the CDR3. Germline assignment: CDR1 SNHLY and CDR2 FYNNEI. For the CDR3, the DNA is TGTGCCAGCAGTGAAATGAGGGAGGAGACCCAGTACTTC. The encoded protein is CASSEMREETQYF.

The chain employs TRBV2 and TRBJ1-3; D not resolved. Trimming removed 1 base from V and 0 bases from J, with 1 base in between. The CDR3 has 13 residues. CDR1 and CDR2 (germline): SNHLY, FYNNEI. CDR3 region: CASSEGSGNTIYF. CDR3 in DNA: TGTGCCAGCAGTGAAGGCTCTGGAAACACCATATATTTT.

The chain uses TRBV5-6 and TRBJ1-6, with 7 bases fitting TRBD1. With 4 bases clipped from V and 0 bases from J, the junction kept 10 bases outside the gene matches. Germline CDR1 is SGHDT and CDR2 is YYEEEE. CDR3 size: 18 residues. The CDR3 sequence: CASSRTGSLSSYNSPLHF. The DNA for the CDR3 is TGTGCCAGCAGCAGGACAGGCTCACTTAGCTCCTATAATTCACCCCTCCACTTT.

The chain combines TRBV7-2 with TRBJ2-2, with TRBD2 matching 7 bases. V dropped 5 bases and J dropped 3; count of bases not matched to a gene: 9. Germline-derived CDR1 and CDR2 are SGHTA and FQGNSA. This CDR3 is 16 amino acids long. The DNA of the CDR3 is TGTGCCAGCAGCCCCCATGGTAGCGGGTACACCGGGGAGCTGTTTTTT. It encodes CASSPHGSGYTGELFF.

The chain recombines TRBV10-3 with TRBJ1-1; the D gene is possibly TRBD1 (5 bases). CDR1 and CDR2 from the germline V gene are ENHRY and SYGVKD. This CDR3 has 16 residues. Trimming shortened V by 10 bases and J by 5 bases, and 26 bases separated the two germline ends. In DNA, the CDR3 is TGTGCCAGCGACGAATCCCCCAGGGCTCTCAGAACTGAAGCTTTCTTT. This codes for CASDESPRALRTEAFF.

This sequence joins TRBV3-1 (or the pseudogene TRBV3-2) and TRBJ1-3, with D unclear. This CDR3 region has 16 residues. CDR1 and CDR2 (germline): LGHDT, YNNKEL (reference sequence). Trimming removed 4 bases at V and 0 bases at J, with 13 bases between. DNA of the CDR3: TGTGCCAGCAGCCCGTTCAGCCAAAACTCTGGAAACACCATATATTTT. It translates to CASSPFSQNSGNTIYF.

J is TRBJ1-2 and V is TRBV6-6; TRBD1 is a possible D gene (6 bases). This CDR3 contains 16 residues. The V gene lost 0 bases and the J gene lost 5 bases, with 16 bases spanning the gap. Germline loops: CDR1 MNHNY, CDR2 SVGAGI (reference sequence). The CDR3, as DNA: TGTGCCAGCAGTTACTCCCGGGACACTTTCCCTTATGGCTACACCTTC. It encodes CASSYSRDTFPYGYTF.

The J gene is TRBJ1-5, the V gene TRBV19; tentatively, D is TRBD1 (5 bases). The CDR3 covers 13 residues. Germline V gives CDR1 LNHDA, CDR2 SQIVND (reference sequence). Trimming removed 5 bases at V and 4 bases at J, with 9 bases between. The CDR3 DNA reads as TGTGCCAGTAGTCCAGGACATAATCAGCCCCAGCATTTT. Its translation: CASSPGHNQPQHF.

The rearrangement joins TRBV5-8 to TRBJ1-2, with D uncertain. The V gene lost 3 bases and the J gene lost 6 bases, with 12 bases spanning the gap. CDR3 length: 13 residues. The germline V gene has CDR1 SGHTS and CDR2 YDEGEE. The CDR3 bases are TGTGCCAGCAGCTCGAAGGCGCTCGATGGCTACACCTTC. It translates to CASSSKALDGYTF.

This clone was observed at least ten times. The chain uses TRBV30 and TRBJ1-2; unclear D gene. The V gene's germline CDR1 is GTSNPN and CDR2 SVGIG (reference sequence). Trimming took 3 bases from V and 4 from J, leaving 12 bases between them. CDR3 length: 13 residues. The CDR3 reads CAWRSGISYGYTF. The CDR3 DNA reads as TGTGCCTGGAGATCCGGGATCTCCTATGGCTACACCTTC.

This chain uses TRBV5-1 with TRBJ1-2; D is uncertain. Per the germline V gene, CDR1 is SGHRS and CDR2 is YFSETQ. CDR3 length: 15 residues. V was shortened by 4 bases and J by 2 bases, with 15 bases between the two germline ends. CDR3 residues: CASSPGPNRNYGYTF. In DNA form, the CDR3 reads TGCGCCAGCAGCCCCGGACCCAATCGCAACTATGGCTACACCTTC.

The chain recombines TRBV6-5 with TRBJ2-3; D not certain. Germline values: CDR1 MNHEY, CDR2 SVGAGI. V was pared by 7 bases and J by 5 bases, with 7 bases between. This CDR3 region has 11 residues. CDR3 nucleotides: TGTGCCAGCAATACTGAAGATACGCAGTATTTT. Translated, it gives CASNTEDTQYF.

This clone is a singleton in its sample. The DNA of the CDR3 is TGTGCCACCAGTGATGCGGGACAGCAAGAGACCCAGTACTTC. This translates into CATSDAGQQETQYF. The rearrangement links TRBV24-1 to TRBJ2-5, with D maybe TRBD1 (7 bases). Germline assignment: CDR1 KGHDR and CDR2 SFDVKD. The V gene lost 3 bases and the J gene lost 2 bases, with 9 bases spanning the gap. This CDR3 comprises 14 residues.

V is TRBV6-5 and J is TRBJ2-7; TRBD1 agrees at 8 bases. CDR3 length: 15 residues. Germline V gene sequence: CDR1 MNHEY, CDR2 SVGAGI. J lost 4 bases, V lost 4 bases, and 9 bases had no gene match. The DNA of the CDR3 is TGTGCCAGCAGTTCAGGGGGCGAGGGCCTTTACGAGCAGTACTTC. This sequence encodes CASSSGGEGLYEQYF.